This T cell receptor beta chain was observed in a study of T cells in women clearing cervical HPV infection (dated by TCRdb to the late 2010s). Some background on the complete study: The cases were about two dozen women with histologically confirmed HPV16-related CIN3 or worse, and 2 of those women had invasive cancers. Nested within Costa Rica's Guanacaste HPV Natural History Study, an exploratory proof-of-principle case-control study compared TCR repertoires across cervical HPV16 outcomes. Cases were matched to controls by age within five years and by the year the sample was collected. Cases had a median age of roughly 30 years compared with 38 for controls, and baseline characteristics showed no significant differences between the groups. The 20 to 25 controls were women who cleared a single incident HPV16 infection within 12 months without developing precancer or cancer. Five blinded duplicates per group were added as quality controls, giving 60 or so samples: about 50 participants and about ten replicates. For cases, a median interval of about 140 days, with an interquartile range of roughly 80 to 200 days, was observed between lesion detection and blood sampling. The parent cohort enrolled 10,000 or so women aged 18 or older in Guanacaste, Costa Rica, during about 1992 to 1995 and followed them for approximately seven years. Blood from cases was collected at the visit at which the lesion was first identified, whereas blood from controls was collected once infection was no longer detected. Since HLA typing was available for only a few women, HLA type could not be ruled out as a confounder. What the work shows at the level of the full study, not this receptor alone: CIN3+ cases had significantly higher TCR repertoire richness than controls across sequencing depths, but evenness did not differ between the groups. Because the number of T cells per sample was unknown, the richness differences could reflect varying T-cell content rather than repertoire biology. Lower TRBV6-7 relative abundance was observed in cases than in controls (approximately 0.1% versus 0.16%; Bonferroni P = 0.0008). By combining richness with V gene abundances, random forest classifiers separated cases from controls with an estimated AUC of less than 0.85. The cross-sectional design could not show whether the associations came before the infection or were a result of it, and neither effector/memory subsets nor HPV-specific T cells were isolated.

Comment on this clone: Its antigen specificity is not known. Read coverage stops 3 residues before the CDR3 terminus; the germline J gene supplies the remainder.

The immunoSEQ assay used multiplex PCR to amplify TCR beta CDR3 regions from an average of around 1.2 ug of genomic DNA per sample. The assay corrected primer bias using a complete synthetic TCR repertoire to establish an amplification baseline. The amplicons were sequenced on the Illumina platform. The original pipeline was this. Sequence errors were corrected by clustering with frequency ratios and a modified nearest-neighbor algorithm, and the sequences were then analyzed in the immunoSEQ Analyzer using IMGT gene definitions. TCR richness and evenness were averaged over 20 rarefaction repeats at each rarefaction depth, excluding samples with fewer sequences than the depth. V, D and J gene relative abundances were compared between groups with Wilcoxon rank sum tests, applying FDR correction. In the blinded duplicates, the intraclass correlation was 95.6% for TCR richness and averaged about 80% across fewer than 80 gene segments. Entries here come from immuneACCESS through TCRdb and include only in-frame sequences with V and J called. Some clones fail to appear in such tables; in the studies checked, an unresolved V gene covers under half of the shortfall, and the cause of the remainder is unknown. Clone size and the V and J calls come from that table; the DNA yielded D and trimming. The sample's table lists a count of roughly 22,000 clones. The biggest ten clones account for 2.5% to 3.5% of the sample.

Inclusive of the bounding cysteine and phenylalanine, the CDR3 is 16 residues long. Shown are 39 bases from within the CDR3, in frame from base 1. The germline V gene supplies CDR1 SNHLY and CDR2 FYNNEI. The germline ends are 10 bases apart after V is trimmed by 4 bases and J by 0 bases. Every participant had a single incident cervical HPV16 infection, and women with prevalent HPV16 infections were excluded. Cervical HPV DNA was detected by MY09/MY11 PCR, and genotyping was performed by dot-blot hybridization. Fifteen mL of heparinized blood was centrifuged, after which the buffy coat was aliquoted, frozen at -30 degrees C, and then stored at -80 degrees C. QIAGEN kits were used to extract genomic DNA from the buffy coat specimens.

The clonotype comes from a woman between 18 and 70 years old with a cervical HPV16 infection that either progressed to CIN3+ or cleared (not recorded which). This chain joins TRBV2 to TRBJ2-6; tentative D gene TRBD1, with 5 bases matching. Material: blood buffy coat. The CDR3 has the sequence CASSGDRDSGANVLTF. The sequenced part of the CDR3 DNA is TGTGCCAGCAGTGGCGACAGAGACTCTGGGGCCAACGTC.